The rows below give T cell receptor beta chains drawn from one sample of a study of cytomegalovirus exposure and HLA in healthy donors. The protocol was immunoSEQ multiplex PCR, while the TCRdb copy is restricted to in-frame clones and leaves out a portion. The sample lists about 89,000 clones, approximately 77% seen once, with about 4% in the top ten. Material: PBMCs. Receptors were obtained from a man aged 25-45 years in good health and CMV-seronegative. The conserved cysteine and the conserved F or W are not part of the CDR3 here.

CDR3 protein: ASSELKGGTDTQY; V gene: TRBV6-1; J gene: TRBJ2-3
CDR3 protein: ASSPRFGDRRVYGYT; V gene: TRBV28; J gene: TRBJ1-2
CDR3 protein: ASSLGPGGDIQY; V gene: TRBV7-6; J gene: TRBJ2-4
CDR3 protein: ASSETVNTIY; V gene: TRBV2; J gene: TRBJ1-3
CDR3 protein: ASSGTGDSSEQY; V gene: TRBV19; J gene: TRBJ2-7
CDR3 protein: ASRSSYEQY; V gene: TRBV25-1; J gene: TRBJ2-7
CDR3 protein: ASSYAENYGYT; V gene: TRBV6-6; J gene: TRBJ1-2
CDR3 protein: ATSRGGQGSEKLF; V gene: TRBV15; J gene: TRBJ1-4
CDR3 protein: SVCSGRSRSQDTQY; V gene: TRBV29-1; J gene: TRBJ2-3
CDR3 protein: ASSSRQGADEKLF; V gene: TRBV27; J gene: TRBJ1-4
CDR3 protein: ASSSPGTIYGYT; V gene: TRBV19; J gene: TRBJ1-2
CDR3 protein: ASSPGTGRYEQY; V gene: TRBV6-5; J gene: TRBJ2-7
CDR3 protein: ASSSGGNGDPF; V gene: TRBV5-1; J gene: TRBJ2-1
CDR3 protein: ASSYGQGFYEQY; V gene: TRBV28; J gene: -
CDR3 protein: SVPHGGPNTEAF; V gene: TRBV29-1; J gene: TRBJ1-1
CDR3 protein: AGVGGETQY; V gene: TRBV7-9; J gene: TRBJ2-5
CDR3 protein: ASSLIRQGTEAF; V gene: TRBV5-1; J gene: TRBJ1-1
CDR3 protein: ASSLARDHTEAF; V gene: TRBV7-9; J gene: TRBJ1-1
CDR3 protein: ASSETPTGSSGYT; V gene: TRBV2; J gene: TRBJ1-2
CDR3 protein: ASSPSSYNEQF; V gene: TRBV5-6; J gene: TRBJ2-1
CDR3 protein: ASSKPPSGAYNEQF; V gene: TRBV21-1; J gene: TRBJ2-1
CDR3 protein: ASGLHGELF; V gene: TRBV11-2; J gene: TRBJ2-2